Ten or more counts support the clone carrying this TCR beta chain. The record originates from a study of human T cells and chemical hapten exposure. As for time point: patch test 3, about 24 weeks after DPC sensitization. Treatment given: therapeutic diphenylcyclopropenone sensitization with weekly scalp DPC. Trimming took 2 bases from V and 4 from J, leaving 6 bases between them. This CDR3 is built from 13 residues. Germline lookup yields CDR1 SGHTA and CDR2 FQGNSA. TCRdb reprocessed the RACE reads with MiXCR, giving one entry per CDR3 protein. The sample carries about 71,000 distinct CDR3 sequences, around 10% recorded once.

This TCR derives from a woman aged 50 to 60 with alopecia areata. Some clones in this sample may be carry-over from other donors' samples. The V gene is TRBV7-2, the J gene TRBJ1-5; D is perhaps TRBD1 (5 bases). The sample here was whole blood, taken in connection with sensitization to the hapten diphenylcyclopropenone (DPC). The DNA of the CDR3 is TGTGCCAGCAGCTTATCAGGGAATCAGCCCCAGCATTTT. Protein sequence: CASSLSGNQPQHF.